This T cell receptor beta chain is from a study of cytotoxic CD8 clonotypes in ibrutinib-treated CLL (dated by TCRdb to about 2021). General notes on the study: The cohort had eleven to twelve relapsed/refractory and roughly 14 treatment-naive patients; 17 to 18 were IGHV unmutated. Responses were partial in 24 patients and complete in 2; after median about 63 months follow-up, about 14 stayed in remission and 12 progressed. Response samples were obtained after a median of 12 months of treatment, with a range of roughly 6 to 40 months. On average, each sample yielded 255,043 productive templates and about 100,000 productive rearrangements. Longitudinal samples were available for about 30% of the roughly 86 trial participants. Cryopreserved peripheral blood mononuclear cells were obtained prior to treatment, at the time of response, and at either disease progression or sustained remission. All remission and progressive disease samples were collected while patients were still receiving ibrutinib. Study-wide conclusions, independent of this receptor: Sampling times were not matched between patients in sustained remission and patients whose disease was progressing, and lymph node repertoires were not examined. Baseline clonality was found to be higher than that of age-matched healthy donors and was strongly correlated with circulating CD8+ T-cell counts. Public clonotypes were found to be uncommon and were observed to contract or remain stable during treatment; the increase in clonality was shown to reflect expansion of private clonotypes at ibrutinib response. Clonality rose at ibrutinib response, remained stable during sustained remission, and dropped back toward baseline at progression.

A word on this clone: Its target antigen remains unknown. Per-base qualities were not stored, and no clone one base away is much larger.

Reading from cysteine to phenylalanine, the CDR3 counts 14 amino acids. The entry retains the CDR3 DNA only, 42 bases that are in frame from base 1. The germline V gene encodes CDR1 KGHSH and CDR2 LQKENI. Here V drops 2 bases and J drops 3 bases, and the junction holds 3 bases not matched to any gene. Each clonotype received, on average, around 10x coverage in deep resolution sequencing performed on a MiSeq, where the target depth lay between 1 in 1 million and 1 in 200,000 T cells. The immunoSEQ hsTCRB Kit was used to generate the TCR beta libraries. Turning to the authors' computational methods: Data were analyzed with ImmunoSEQ Data Assistant and ImmunoSEQ Analyzer, with V, D and J genes assigned per IMGT definitions. Clonality, which ranges from 0 to 1, was calculated as one minus the normalized Shannon entropy of productive rearrangement frequencies. Only overrepresented clonotypes making up at least 0.05% of the repertoire of each patient were included in the public clonotype analysis. Approximately 13 age-matched healthy donor repertoires from immuneACCESS served as clonality controls. TCRdb stores this immuneACCESS table with in-frame sequences only. Part of the clones is absent; in the studies checked, under half of the shortfall reflects unresolved V genes, and no reason is known for the rest. That table supplies the V and J calls and clone size; D and trimming were determined from the DNA. The sample contains under 200,000 clones, roughly 77% of them found a single time. The ten largest clonotypes hold about 2% of the sample.

The time point tag for this specimen amounts to: approximately twelve months on ibrutinib. For TCR beta library preparation, about 2 micrograms of genomic DNA was extracted from cryopreserved PBMCs. Longitudinal blood samples from CLL patients receiving ibrutinib monotherapy were subjected to high-throughput TCR beta sequencing. The patients were enrolled in a single-center, open-label phase 2 trial of ibrutinib monotherapy. Sequenced material: PBMCs, taken after 12 months of ibrutinib treatment. This chain joins TRBV18 to TRBJ2-7, and 8 junction bases match TRBD1. The TCR comes from a human donor with chronic lymphocytic leukemia. The sequence in DNA is TGTGCCAGCTCACCAGGGACAGGTGACTACGAGCAGTACTTC. This gives the protein CASSPGTGDYEQYF.